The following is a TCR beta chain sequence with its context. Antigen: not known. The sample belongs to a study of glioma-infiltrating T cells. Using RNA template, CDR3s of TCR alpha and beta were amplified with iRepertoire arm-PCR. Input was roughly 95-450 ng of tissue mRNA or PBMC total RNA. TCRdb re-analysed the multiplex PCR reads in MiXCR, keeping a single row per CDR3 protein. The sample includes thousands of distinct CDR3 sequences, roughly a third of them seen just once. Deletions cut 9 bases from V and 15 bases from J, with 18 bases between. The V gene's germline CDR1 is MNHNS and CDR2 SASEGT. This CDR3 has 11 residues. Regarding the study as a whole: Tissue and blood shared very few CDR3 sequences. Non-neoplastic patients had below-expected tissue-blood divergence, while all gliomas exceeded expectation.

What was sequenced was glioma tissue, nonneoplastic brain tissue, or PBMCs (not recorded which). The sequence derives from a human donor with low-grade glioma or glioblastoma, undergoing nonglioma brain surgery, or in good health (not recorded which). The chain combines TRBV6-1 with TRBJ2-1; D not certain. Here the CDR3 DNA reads TGTGCCAGTAGCCGTAGGGATGCGCCGTTCTTC. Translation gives CASSRRDAPFF.